The rows below give T cell receptor beta chains drawn from one sample of a study of blood T cells in healthy people across ages. TCRdb re-analysed the 5' RACE reads in MiXCR, keeping a single row per CDR3 protein. The repertoire holds roughly 1.6 million distinct CDR3 sequences, about 31% seen once, with about 11% in the top ten. Sequenced input: blood. These receptors were taken from a woman in her twenties or thirties in good health. Both conserved end residues are part of each CDR3. Fields, in order: CDR3 DNA, CDR3 protein, clone size, D gene, J gene, V gene. D genes are given only for firm matches. Clone sizes are given selectively: once, few, many, or a class where the clone is expanded.

DNA: TGTGCCAGCAGCCCGACAAATACGCAGACCCAGTACTTC; CDR3: CASSPTNTQTQYF; size: -; D: -; J: TRBJ2-5; V: TRBV7-2
DNA: TGTGCCAGCAGCCTTGGACACCAGTCGTACGAGCAGTACTTC; CDR3: CASSLGHQSYEQYF; size: few; D: -; J: TRBJ2-7; V: TRBV7-2
DNA: TGTGCCAGCAGCGATCCGGGACGGAGCTCCTACGAGCAGTACTTC; CDR3: CASSDPGRSSYEQYF; size: -; D: -; J: TRBJ2-7; V: TRBV6-1
DNA: TGCAGTGCTAGCGGACCCCTGCTCCAAGAGACCCAGTACTTC; CDR3: CSASGPLLQETQYF; size: -; D: -; J: TRBJ2-5; V: TRBV20-1
DNA: TGCGCCAGCAGCTTAATGGGGGCGCGCAATCAGCCCCAGCATTTT; CDR3: CASSLMGARNQPQHF; size: few; D: -; J: TRBJ1-5; V: TRBV5-1
DNA: TGCAGCGGAGGGACAGGGACGGACGAGACCCAGTACTTC; CDR3: CSGGTGTDETQYF; size: many; D: TRBD1; J: TRBJ2-5; V: TRBV29-1
DNA: TGTGCCAGCAGTTCCTCTAGCGGGAGAACCTACGAGCAGTACTTC; CDR3: CASSSSSGRTYEQYF; size: -; D: TRBD2; J: TRBJ2-7; V: TRBV27
DNA: TGCGCCAGCTCTGACAGCTCGATCTATGGCTACACCTTC; CDR3: CASSDSSIYGYTF; size: -; D: -; J: TRBJ1-2; V: TRBV5-1
DNA: TGTGCCAACCGAAGGCGGGAGGGCCCTAGCACAGATACGCAGTATTTT; CDR3: CANRRREGPSTDTQYF; size: -; D: TRBD2; J: TRBJ2-3; V: TRBV2
DNA: TGTGCCAGCACCTCTTCAGGGACAGGGGGCCGGAAGCCCCAGCATTTT; CDR3: CASTSSGTGGRKPQHF; size: -; D: TRBD1; J: TRBJ1-5; V: TRBV12-3/TRBV12-4
DNA: TGTGCCAGCAGTTTCCGACAGGGGCTTCCAACTGAAGCTTTCTTT; CDR3: CASSFRQGLPTEAFF; size: -; D: TRBD1; J: TRBJ1-1; V: TRBV6-6
DNA: TGTGCCAGCAGCTTAAACCAGGGGGGCTCGTGGCCCCAGTACTTC; CDR3: CASSLNQGGSWPQYF; size: few; D: -; J: TRBJ2-5; V: TRBV7-3
DNA: TGTGCCAGCAGCTACCTCCAAAACACTGAAGCTTTCTTT; CDR3: CASSYLQNTEAFF; size: few; D: -; J: TRBJ1-1; V: TRBV5-5
DNA: TGTGCCAGCTCGTCACCGATGGCAGGGGCATACAATGAGCAGTTCTTC; CDR3: CASSSPMAGAYNEQFF; size: few; D: -; J: TRBJ2-1; V: TRBV18
DNA: TGTGCCAGCAGTCCCCCTCCAGGGTTAGGTGAGCAGTTCTTC; CDR3: CASSPPPGLGEQFF; size: -; D: -; J: TRBJ2-1; V: TRBV6-6
DNA: -; CDR3: CATSDGFASGAMETQDF; size: -; D: -; J: TRBJ2-5; V: TRBV24-1
DNA: TGCAGTGCCCTAGCGGGAGCTCGCAATGAGCAGTTCTTC; CDR3: CSALAGARNEQFF; size: many; D: TRBD2; J: TRBJ2-1; V: TRBV20-1
DNA: TGTGCCAGCAGTCCTCACGCCGGTTACAATGAGCAGTTCTTC; CDR3: CASSPHAGYNEQFF; size: few; D: -; J: TRBJ2-1; V: TRBV27
DNA: TGTGCCAGCAGCTTTCTCTTAATAGGGTCGAACACCGGGGAGCTGTTTTTT; CDR3: CASSFLLIGSNTGELFF; size: -; D: -; J: TRBJ2-2; V: TRBV11-2
DNA: TGCGCCAGCAGCTTGAGTTCGGGACAGGTCATTACTGAAGCTTTCTTT; CDR3: CASSLSSGQVITEAFF; size: few; D: TRBD1; J: TRBJ1-1; V: TRBV5-1
DNA: TGCGCCAGCAGCTTGACCCGGGAAGAGACCCAGTACTTC; CDR3: CASSLTREETQYF; size: many; D: -; J: TRBJ2-5; V: TRBV7-3
DNA: TGTGCCAGCAGTTTCCGACAGGGGCTCGCCACCGGGGAGCTGTTTTTT; CDR3: CASSFRQGLATGELFF; size: -; D: TRBD1; J: TRBJ2-2; V: TRBV12-3/TRBV12-4
DNA: TGTGCCAGCAGCCCCCCCGGGGGCTACGAGCAGTACTTC; CDR3: CASSPPGGYEQYF; size: many; D: -; J: TRBJ2-7; V: TRBV18
DNA: TGTGCCAGCAGCGGGGCGGACGGGGCTGGCTACACCTTC; CDR3: CASSGADGAGYTF; size: once; D: -; J: TRBJ1-2; V: TRBV9
DNA: TGTGCCAGCAGTTCTTACCCACAGGGTTCCTACGAGCAGTACTTC; CDR3: CASSSYPQGSYEQYF; size: few; D: -; J: TRBJ2-7; V: TRBV28
DNA: TGCAGCGCAAACCGGGACAACCGGGCAGTTGAGCAGTTCTTC; CDR3: CSANRDNRAVEQFF; size: many; D: -; J: TRBJ2-1; V: TRBV29-1
DNA: TGCAGTGCTACTGGACAGGGGGCTATCTATGGCTACACCTTC; CDR3: CSATGQGAIYGYTF; size: -; D: TRBD1; J: TRBJ1-2; V: TRBV20-1
DNA: TGCAGCGTGACCCAGGGGCTCATGAACACTGAAGCTTTCTTT; CDR3: CSVTQGLMNTEAFF; size: once; D: -; J: TRBJ1-1; V: TRBV29-1
DNA: TGTGCCATCAGTGAGCGGGCAGATGGCTACACCTTC; CDR3: CAISERADGYTF; size: few; D: -; J: TRBJ1-2; V: TRBV10-3
DNA: TGCAGTGCTAGATGGGACAGGGAAAGCGTTGGGTACGAGCAGTACTTC; CDR3: CSARWDRESVGYEQYF; size: -; D: TRBD1; J: TRBJ2-7; V: TRBV20-1
DNA: TGCAGTGCTAGAGATCCTCGGAGGGGACAGGGGTCCCCCTACGAGCAGTACTTC; CDR3: CSARDPRRGQGSPYEQYF; size: few; D: TRBD1; J: TRBJ2-7; V: TRBV20-1
DNA: TGTGCCATCAGTGTGCGGGGGCCTTACAATGAGCAGTTCTTC; CDR3: CAISVRGPYNEQFF; size: few; D: -; J: TRBJ2-1; V: TRBV10-3
DNA: TGTGCCAGCAGCGACAAAGAAAAGGGACCACTTACAGATACGCAGTATTTT; CDR3: CASSDKEKGPLTDTQYF; size: -; D: -; J: TRBJ2-3; V: TRBV9
DNA: TGCAGTGCTCCCTCCGGGACTAGCGGTTACAAGCAGTACTTC; CDR3: CSAPSGTSGYKQYF; size: few; D: TRBD2; J: TRBJ2-7; V: TRBV20-1
DNA: TGTGCCAGCAGCTTCGACAGCGGGACTAGCGGGAGAATCGACAATGAGCAGTTCTTC; CDR3: CASSFDSGTSGRIDNEQFF; size: -; D: TRBD2; J: TRBJ2-1; V: TRBV7-3
DNA: TGTGCCAGCAGCACTAGACCCGCAGGGCTAGGCACAGATACGCAGTATTTT; CDR3: CASSTRPAGLGTDTQYF; size: many; D: -; J: TRBJ2-3; V: TRBV7-8
DNA: TGTGCCAGCGGTATAAGGGTGAACACCGGGGAGCTGTTTTTT; CDR3: CASGIRVNTGELFF; size: -; D: -; J: TRBJ2-2; V: TRBV2
DNA: TGCGCCAGCAGGCAGACTAGCGGGCAATCCTACAATGAGCAGTTCTTC; CDR3: CASRQTSGQSYNEQFF; size: -; D: TRBD2; J: TRBJ2-1; V: TRBV4-1
DNA: TGCGCCAGCAGCCGGAACGGACAGGGGAGGTATGATGAGCAGTTCTTC; CDR3: CASSRNGQGRYDEQFF; size: once; D: TRBD1; J: TRBJ2-1; V: TRBV5-1
DNA: TGTGCCAGCACCTCCGGGACAGGGAATTACGAGCAGTACTTC; CDR3: CASTSGTGNYEQYF; size: -; D: TRBD1; J: TRBJ2-7; V: TRBV2
DNA: TGCGCCAGCAGCCAAGTCGCCGTAAATCAGGGTGATCAGCCCCAGCATTTT; CDR3: CASSQVAVNQGDQPQHF; size: -; D: -; J: TRBJ1-5; V: TRBV4-1